The subject of this entry is one T cell receptor beta chain. Its specificity is unknown. This entry belongs to a study of T cell responses to AZD1222 COVID-19 vaccine. For the study at large: Pooled in the analysis were second doses at about 4 or about 12 weeks. General observations from the study: Targeting of unmutated variant regions was reportedly seen in nearly half of spike-specific TCRs. Vaccine-related CD4 TCRs covered spike, predominating at 160-218 and 743-854.

The CDR3 is 12 residues long. V was shortened by 6 bases and J by 8 bases, with 13 bases between the two germline ends. The V gene's germline CDR1 is MDHEN and CDR2 SYDVKM. Method: immunoSEQ multiplex PCR; TCRdb's copy keeps in-frame clones and lacks some. The data show over 85,000 clones, 70% to 90% seen once. The specimen comprised peripheral blood, sampled on day 0 of AZD1222 vaccination. This sequence originates from an adult in good health. The rearrangement joins TRBV28 to TRBJ1-2, with a weak D call TRBD1 (5 bases). The CDR3 DNA sequence: TGTGCCAGCAGCGGAGCGGGGCTCGGCTACACCTTC. This codes for CASSGAGLGYTF.